The 3 T cell receptor beta chains reported below all come from one sample, sequenced in a study of T cells in narcolepsy. The repertoire was sequenced with immunoSEQ multiplex PCR; TCRdb's copy has only in-frame clones and lacks some. Among approximately 30,000 clones listed, approximately 80% were seen once. Material: memory (CD45RA-) CD4+ T cells from blood. Every receptor here comes from a human donor in good health.

J is TRBJ2-7 and V is TRBV6-5, with 9 bases lining up with TRBD1. The trim removed 2 bases at V and 6 bases at J, leaving 8 bases unmatched. This CDR3 has 15 residues. Germline values: CDR1 MNHEY, CDR2 SVGAGI. Here the CDR3 DNA reads TGTGCCAGCAGTTACGTTCCGGGGACAGGGCTCGAGCAGTACTTC. Its translation: CASSYVPGTGLEQYF.

V and J are TRBV6-6 and TRBJ2-4; TRBD1 agrees at 7 bases. The CDR3 sequence is 15 residues long. V lost 0 bases to trimming and J lost 7 bases; unmatched junction nucleotides: 6. CDR1 is MNHNY, CDR2 SVGAGI, per germline (reference sequence). DNA of the CDR3: TGTGCCAGCAGTTACTCGAGGGGGCGCGGGAACATTCAGTACTTC. Translated: CASSYSRGRGNIQYF.

By its share, this clone is medium-sized. This sequence joins TRBV7-3 and TRBJ1-1; D is possibly TRBD1 (5 bases). Germline CDR1 and CDR2: SGHTA and FQGTGA. Between the trimmed V and J ends, which lost 5 bases and 4 bases, there was a span of 17 bases. This CDR3 has 15 residues. The DNA of the CDR3 is TGTGCCAGCAGCCCCCGTGAAGGGAGGGGCACTGAAGCTTTCTTT. This sequence encodes CASSPREGRGTEAFF.